The text below deals with one T cell receptor (beta chain). The record originates from a study of cytomegalovirus exposure and HLA in healthy donors. Germline trimming cut 5 bases from V and 0 bases from J; bases unmatched to any gene: 3. The CDR3 length is 14 residues. The germline gives CDR1 SGHDT, CDR2 YYEEEE. Generated by immunoSEQ multiplex PCR, the TCRdb table keeps only in-frame clones and is missing some. The sample contains some 90,000 clones, about 90% of which appear only once. This chain links TRBV5-6 with TRBJ2-3; TRBD1 matches at 7 bases. The clonotype was recovered from a man aged 18 to 30 in good health and CMV-seropositive. Material for sequencing was PBMCs. The CDR3 loop reads CASRRQGSTDTQYF. The CDR3 nucleotides read TGTGCCAGCAGACGACAGGGCAGCACAGATACGCAGTATTTT.